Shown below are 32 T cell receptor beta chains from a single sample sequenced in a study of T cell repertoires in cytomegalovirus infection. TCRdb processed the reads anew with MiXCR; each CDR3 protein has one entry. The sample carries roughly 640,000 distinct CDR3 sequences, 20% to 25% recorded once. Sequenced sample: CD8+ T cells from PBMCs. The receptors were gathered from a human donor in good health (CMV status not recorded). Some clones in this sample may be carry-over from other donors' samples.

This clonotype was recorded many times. CDR3: CASSEGGGDREYEQYV. CDR3 nucleotides: TGTGCCAGCAGTGAAGGGGGAGGAGACAGGGAGTACGAGCAGTACGTC. J is TRBJ2-7 and V is TRBV2, with D perhaps matching TRBD1 (7 bases). Deletions cut 1 base from V and 4 bases from J, with 17 bases between. Germline-derived CDR1 and CDR2 are SNHLY and FYNNEI. CDR3 size: 16 residues.

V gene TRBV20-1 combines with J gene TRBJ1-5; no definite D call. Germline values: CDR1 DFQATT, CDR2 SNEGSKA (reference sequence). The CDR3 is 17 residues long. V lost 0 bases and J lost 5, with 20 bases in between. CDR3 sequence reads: CSARDRWRHAGDQPQHF. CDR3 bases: TGCAGTGCTAGAGATCGGTGGCGGCACGCTGGAGATCAGCCCCAGCATTTT.

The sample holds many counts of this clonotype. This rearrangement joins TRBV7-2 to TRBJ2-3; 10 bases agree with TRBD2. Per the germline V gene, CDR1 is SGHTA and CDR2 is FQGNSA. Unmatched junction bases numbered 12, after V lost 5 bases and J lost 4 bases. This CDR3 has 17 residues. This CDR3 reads CASSLMSIAGGPDTQYF. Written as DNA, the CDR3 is TGTGCCAGCAGCCTTATGTCGATAGCGGGGGGCCCAGATACGCAGTATTTT.

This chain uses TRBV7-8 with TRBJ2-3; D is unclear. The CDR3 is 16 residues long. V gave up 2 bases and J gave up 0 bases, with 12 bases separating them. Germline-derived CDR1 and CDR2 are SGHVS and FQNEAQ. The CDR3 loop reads CASSLIFGSSTDTQYF. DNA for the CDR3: TGTGCCAGCAGCTTAATATTCGGTTCTAGCACAGATACGCAGTATTTT.

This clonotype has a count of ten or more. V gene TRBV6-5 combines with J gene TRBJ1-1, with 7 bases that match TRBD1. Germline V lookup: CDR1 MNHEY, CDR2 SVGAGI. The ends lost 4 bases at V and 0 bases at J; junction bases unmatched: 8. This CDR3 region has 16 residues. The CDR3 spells CASSFWRDSLNTEAFF. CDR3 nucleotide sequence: TGTGCCAGCAGTTTTTGGCGGGACAGCCTGAACACTGAAGCTTTCTTT.

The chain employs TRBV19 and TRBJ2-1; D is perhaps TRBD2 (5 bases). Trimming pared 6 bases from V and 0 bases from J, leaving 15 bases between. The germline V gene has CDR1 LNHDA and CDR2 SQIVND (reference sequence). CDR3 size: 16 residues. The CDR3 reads CASRGVGGSSYNEQFF. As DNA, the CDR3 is TGTGCCAGTAGAGGTGTAGGAGGTAGCTCCTACAATGAGCAGTTCTTC.

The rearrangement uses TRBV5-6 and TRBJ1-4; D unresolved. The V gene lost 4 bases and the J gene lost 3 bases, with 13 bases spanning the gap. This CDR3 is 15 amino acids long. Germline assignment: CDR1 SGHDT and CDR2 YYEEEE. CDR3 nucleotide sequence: TGTGCCAGCAGCATGGCTGGCGTCCCTAATGAAAAACTGTTTTTT. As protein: CASSMAGVPNEKLFF. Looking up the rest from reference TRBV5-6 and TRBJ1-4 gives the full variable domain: DAGVTQSPTHLIKTRGQQVTLRCSPKSGHDTVSWYQQALGQGPQFIFQYYEEEERQRGNFPDRFSGHQFPNYSSELNVNALLLGDSALYLCASSMAGVPNEKLFFGSGTQLSVL.

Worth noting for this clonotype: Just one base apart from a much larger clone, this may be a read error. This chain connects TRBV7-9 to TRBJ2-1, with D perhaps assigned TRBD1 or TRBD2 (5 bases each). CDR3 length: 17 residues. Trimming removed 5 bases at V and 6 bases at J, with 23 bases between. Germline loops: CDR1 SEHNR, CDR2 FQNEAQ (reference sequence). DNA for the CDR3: TGTGCCAGCAGCCCTAGTGTAGGGGCGGGTCCGGGCAATGAGCAGTTCTTC. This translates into CASSPSVGAGPGNEQFF.

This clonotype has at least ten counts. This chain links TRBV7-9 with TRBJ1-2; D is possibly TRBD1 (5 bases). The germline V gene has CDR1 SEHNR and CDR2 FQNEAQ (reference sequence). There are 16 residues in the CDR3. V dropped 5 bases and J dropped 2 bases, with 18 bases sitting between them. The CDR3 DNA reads TGTGCCAGCAGCGGTACCCAGGGAAGAGCCAACTATGGCTACACCTTC. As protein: CASSGTQGRANYGYTF.

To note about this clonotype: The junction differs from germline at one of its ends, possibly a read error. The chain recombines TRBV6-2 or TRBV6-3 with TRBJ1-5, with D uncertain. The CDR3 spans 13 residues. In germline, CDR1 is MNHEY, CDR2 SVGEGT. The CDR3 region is CASTRFQNQLQHF. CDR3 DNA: TGTGCCAGCACTCGGTTTCAGAATCAGCTCCAGCATTTT.

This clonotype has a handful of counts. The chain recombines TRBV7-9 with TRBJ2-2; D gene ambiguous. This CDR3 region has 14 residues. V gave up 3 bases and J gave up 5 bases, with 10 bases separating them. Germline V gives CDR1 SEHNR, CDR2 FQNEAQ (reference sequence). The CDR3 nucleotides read TGTGCCAGCAGCTTGGGCGGCACTACCGGGGAGCTGTTTTTT. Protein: CASSLGGTTGELFF.

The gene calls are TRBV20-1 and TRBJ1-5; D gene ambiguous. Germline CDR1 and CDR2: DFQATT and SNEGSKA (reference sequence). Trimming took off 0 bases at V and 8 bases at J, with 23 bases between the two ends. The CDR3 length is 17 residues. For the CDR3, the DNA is TGCAGTGCTAGAGATCCAGTTACTAGGATTAAAGAAAAGCCCCAGCATTTT. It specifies CSARDPVTRIKEKPQHF.

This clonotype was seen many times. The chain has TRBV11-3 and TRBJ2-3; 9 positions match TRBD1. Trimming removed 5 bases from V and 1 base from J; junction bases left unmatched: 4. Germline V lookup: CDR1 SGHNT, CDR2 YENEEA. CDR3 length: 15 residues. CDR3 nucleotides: TGTGCCAGCAGCGACCGGGACAGGGGCACAGATACGCAGTATTTT. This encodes CASSDRDRGTDTQYF.

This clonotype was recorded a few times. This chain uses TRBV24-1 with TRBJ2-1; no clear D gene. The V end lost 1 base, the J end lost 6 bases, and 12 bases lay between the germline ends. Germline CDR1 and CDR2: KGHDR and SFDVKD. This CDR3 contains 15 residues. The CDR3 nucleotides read TGTGCCACCAGTGATTTTGAAGTGTCGCCCAATGAGCAGTTCTTC. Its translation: CATSDFEVSPNEQFF.

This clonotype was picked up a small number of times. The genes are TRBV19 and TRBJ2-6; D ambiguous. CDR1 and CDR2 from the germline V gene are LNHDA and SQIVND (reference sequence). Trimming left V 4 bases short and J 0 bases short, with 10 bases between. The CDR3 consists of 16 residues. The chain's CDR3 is CASSKTPGSGANVLTF. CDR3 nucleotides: TGTGCCAGTAGTAAGACTCCAGGCTCTGGGGCCAACGTCCTGACTTTC.

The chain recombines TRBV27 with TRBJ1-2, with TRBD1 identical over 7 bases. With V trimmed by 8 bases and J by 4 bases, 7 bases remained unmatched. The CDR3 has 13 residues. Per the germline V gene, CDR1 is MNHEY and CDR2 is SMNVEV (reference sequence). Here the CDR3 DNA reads TGTGCCAGCGCTGACAGGGCCTTCTATGGCTACACCTTC. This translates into CASADRAFYGYTF.

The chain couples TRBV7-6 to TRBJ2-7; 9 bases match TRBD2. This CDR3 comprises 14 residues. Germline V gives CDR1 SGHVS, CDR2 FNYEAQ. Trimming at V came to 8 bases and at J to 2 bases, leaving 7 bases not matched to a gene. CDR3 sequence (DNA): TGTGCCAGCGGGGTCGGGACTAGCACCTACGAGCAGTACTTC. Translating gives CASGVGTSTYEQYF.

CDR3 sequence: CASIPLKGGRGPPDTQYF. The CDR3 region has the DNA TGTGCCAGCATCCCACTTAAGGGGGGGCGAGGCCCCCCAGATACGCAGTATTTT. V is TRBV5-6 and J is TRBJ2-3; the D gene is possibly TRBD2 (7 bases). Germline CDR1 and CDR2: SGHDT and YYEEEE. Trimming removed 6 bases from V and 4 bases from J, with 27 bases in between. This CDR3 contains 18 residues. The complete variable domain, with remaining parts taken from reference TRBV5-6 and TRBJ2-3, reads DAGVTQSPTHLIKTRGQQVTLRCSPKSGHDTVSWYQQALGQGPQFIFQYYEEEERQRGNFPDRFSGHQFPNYSSELNVNALLLGDSALYLCASIPLKGGRGPPDTQYFGPGTRLTVL.

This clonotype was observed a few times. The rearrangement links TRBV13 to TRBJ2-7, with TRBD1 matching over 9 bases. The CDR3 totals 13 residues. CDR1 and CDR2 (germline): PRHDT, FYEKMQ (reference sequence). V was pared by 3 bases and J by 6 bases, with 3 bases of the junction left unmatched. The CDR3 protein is CASSFGQGSEQYV. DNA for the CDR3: TGTGCCAGCAGCTTTGGACAGGGGTCCGAGCAGTACGTC.

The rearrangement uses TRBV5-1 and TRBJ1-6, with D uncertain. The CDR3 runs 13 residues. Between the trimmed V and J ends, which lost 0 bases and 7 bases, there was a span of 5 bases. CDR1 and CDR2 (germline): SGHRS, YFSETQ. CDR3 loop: CASSLDGNSPLHF. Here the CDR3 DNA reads TGCGCCAGCAGCTTGGACGGCAATTCACCCCTCCACTTT.

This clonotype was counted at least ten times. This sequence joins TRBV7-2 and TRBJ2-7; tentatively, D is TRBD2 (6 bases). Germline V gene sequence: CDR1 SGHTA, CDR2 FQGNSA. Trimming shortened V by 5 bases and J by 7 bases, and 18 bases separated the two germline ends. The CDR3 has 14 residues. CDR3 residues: CASSHGTSLLEQYF. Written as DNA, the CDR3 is TGTGCCAGCAGCCACGGGACTTCCCTTTTGGAGCAGTACTTC.

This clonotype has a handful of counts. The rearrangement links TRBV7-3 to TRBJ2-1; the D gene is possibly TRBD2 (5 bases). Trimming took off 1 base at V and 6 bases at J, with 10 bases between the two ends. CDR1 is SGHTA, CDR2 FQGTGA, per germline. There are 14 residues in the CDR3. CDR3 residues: CASSLSGLFNEQFF. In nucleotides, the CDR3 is TGTGCCAGCAGCTTAAGCGGACTTTTCAATGAGCAGTTCTTC.

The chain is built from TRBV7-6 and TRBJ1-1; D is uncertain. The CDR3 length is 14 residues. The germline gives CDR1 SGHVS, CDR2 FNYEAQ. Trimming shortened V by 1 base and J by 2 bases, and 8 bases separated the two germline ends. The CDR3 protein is CASSLVLVNTEAFF. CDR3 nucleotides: TGTGCCAGCAGCTTAGTACTTGTTAACACTGAAGCTTTCTTT.

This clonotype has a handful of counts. This chain's CDR3 is CATRRAGDNEQFF. For the CDR3, the DNA is TGTGCCACCAGAAGAGCGGGGGACAATGAGCAGTTCTTC. The V call is TRBV24-1, the J call TRBJ2-1, with 8 positions matching TRBD2. The germline V gene has CDR1 KGHDR and CDR2 SFDVKD. Germline trimming cut 7 bases from V and 5 bases from J; bases unmatched to any gene: 3. The CDR3 spans 13 residues.

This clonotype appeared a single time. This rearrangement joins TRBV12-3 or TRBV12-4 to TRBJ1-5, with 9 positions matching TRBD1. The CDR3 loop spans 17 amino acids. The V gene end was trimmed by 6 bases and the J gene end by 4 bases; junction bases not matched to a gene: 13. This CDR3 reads CASSSTTGGIWNQPQHF. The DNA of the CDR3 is TGTGCCAGCAGCTCAACGACAGGGGGAATCTGGAATCAGCCCCAGCATTTT.

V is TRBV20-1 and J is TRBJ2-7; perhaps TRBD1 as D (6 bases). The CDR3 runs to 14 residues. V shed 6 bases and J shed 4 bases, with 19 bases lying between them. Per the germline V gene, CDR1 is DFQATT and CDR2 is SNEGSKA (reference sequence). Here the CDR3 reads CSAAGDRSWYEQYF. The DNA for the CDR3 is TGCAGTGCCGCAGGCGACAGGTCTTGGTACGAGCAGTACTTC.

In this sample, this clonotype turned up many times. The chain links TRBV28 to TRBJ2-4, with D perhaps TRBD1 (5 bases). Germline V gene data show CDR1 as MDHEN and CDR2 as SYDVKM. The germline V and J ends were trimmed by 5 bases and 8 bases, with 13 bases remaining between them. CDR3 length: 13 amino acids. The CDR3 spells CASSIKGLDIQYF. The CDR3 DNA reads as TGTGCCAGCAGTATTAAGGGGTTGGACATTCAGTACTTC.

The CDR3 here is CSARMTPTPNEKLFF. CDR3 coding DNA: TGCAGTGCTAGAATGACGCCGACCCCTAATGAAAAACTGTTTTTT. The V gene is TRBV20-1, the J gene TRBJ1-4, with D uncertain. Between the trimmed V and J ends, which lost 2 bases and 3 bases, there was a span of 13 bases. CDR1 is DFQATT and CDR2 is SNEGSKA in the germline V gene (reference sequence). This CDR3 is 15 amino acids long.

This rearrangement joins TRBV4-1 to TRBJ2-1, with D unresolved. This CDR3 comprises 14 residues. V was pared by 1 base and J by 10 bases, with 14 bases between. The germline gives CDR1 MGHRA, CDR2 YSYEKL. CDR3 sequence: CASSQGSPGREQFF. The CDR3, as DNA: TGCGCCAGCAGCCAAGGGAGTCCGGGCAGGGAGCAGTTCTTC.

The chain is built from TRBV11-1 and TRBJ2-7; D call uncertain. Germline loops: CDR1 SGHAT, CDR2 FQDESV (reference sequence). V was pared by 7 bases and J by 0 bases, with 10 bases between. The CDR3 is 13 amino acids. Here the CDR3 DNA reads TGTGCCAGCACCCCCACTCACTCCTACGAGCAGTACTTC. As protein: CASTPTHSYEQYF.

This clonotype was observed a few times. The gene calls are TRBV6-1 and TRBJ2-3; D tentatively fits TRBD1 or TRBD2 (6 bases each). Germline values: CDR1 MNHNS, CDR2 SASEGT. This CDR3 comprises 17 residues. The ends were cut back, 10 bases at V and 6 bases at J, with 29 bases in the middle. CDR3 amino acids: CATPGKGYRMGGDTQYF. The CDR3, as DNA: TGTGCCACCCCAGGGAAGGGATACAGAATGGGGGGCGATACGCAGTATTTT.

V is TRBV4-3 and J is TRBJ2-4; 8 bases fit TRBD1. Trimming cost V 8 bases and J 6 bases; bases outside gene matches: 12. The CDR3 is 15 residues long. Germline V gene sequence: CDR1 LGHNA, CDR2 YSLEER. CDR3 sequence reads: CASGLYRTGPNIQYF. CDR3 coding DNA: TGCGCCAGCGGCCTCTATCGGACAGGGCCAAACATTCAGTACTTC.